The source of this TCR beta chain is a study of T-cell memory formation after mild COVID-19. On the study more broadly: Each donor largely had its own TCR clusters. Findings of the study overall: Clones that contracted from day 15 to 85 had balanced CD4/CD8; later expanders were CD4+ biased.

Constant-segment-primed 5'RACE gave TCR alpha and TCR beta cDNA libraries with sample barcodes and UMIs. TCRdb reprocessed the 5' RACE reads with MiXCR, giving one entry per CDR3 protein. Found here are 85,000 to 130,000 distinct CDR3 sequences, under 15% of them singletons; the top ten hold roughly 30%. V was clipped by 0 bases and J by 2 bases, with 12 bases between them. The germline V gene has CDR1 LGHNA and CDR2 YSLEER. The CDR3 covers 16 residues. This clonotype was recorded many times. Its specificity is not known. This clonotype was sampled from an adult woman who had mild COVID-19 (a few samples of this study predate the infection). Cell type and time point are not known. This chain joins TRBV4-3 and TRBJ2-3; a possible D gene is TRBD1 (6 bases). Sequences were obtained from PBMCs or a T cell subset sorted from them (not recorded which). CDR3 residues: CASSQETGTLTDTQYF. CDR3 nucleotide sequence: TGCGCCAGCAGCCAAGAAACAGGGACCCTCACAGATACGCAGTATTTT.